This paragraph reports one T cell receptor (beta chain). Profiling relied on immunoSEQ multiplex PCR, and the TCRdb table lists in-frame clones only, not all of them. The sample holds about 44,000 clones; 70% to 80% are singletons and the top ten take roughly 2.6%. The record originates from a study of radiotherapy plus CTLA-4 blockade in lung cancer. The germline V gene has CDR1 MNHEY and CDR2 SMNVEV (reference sequence). V gave up 4 bases and J gave up 8 bases, with 14 bases separating them. This CDR3 comprises 13 residues. This sequence was found in a human donor with non-small cell lung cancer whose response to radiotherapy plus ipilimumab could not be evaluated. The sample was peripheral blood, taken from a patient treated with radiotherapy plus ipilimumab. The V call is TRBV27, the J call TRBJ1-2; D possibly corresponds to TRBD1 (6 bases). The CDR3 here is CASSSGGGRGYTF. Written as DNA, the CDR3 is TGTGCCAGCAGTTCCGGGGGGGGCCGGGGCTACACCTTC.